Below, 15 T cell receptor beta chains from the same sample are listed, as sequenced in a study of early T cells in non-severe SARS-CoV-2 infection (dated by TCRdb to the early 2020s). To prepare the library, 5' RACE was applied. Sequencing was carried out with a NextSeq 500. Starting from the raw public reads, TCRdb applied fastp trimming at Q25, assembled clones with MiXCR and retained in-frame beta chains. Rows merge per CDR3 protein into single entries with the most common DNA and genes. This sample has 90,000 to 120,000 distinct CDR3 sequences in its table, and around 10% of those were observed once. Jointly, the top ten make up about 8.1% of the sample. Source material: whole blood. The receptors shown here come from an adult who was a healthcare worker with PCR-confirmed SARS-CoV-2 infection or an uninfected control (not recorded which).

A few counts support this clonotype. The rearrangement links TRBV7-2 to TRBJ1-2; D is ambiguous. The CDR3 runs 12 residues. The germline V and J ends were trimmed by 2 bases and 5 bases, with 6 bases remaining between them. Germline CDR1 is SGHTA and CDR2 is FQGNSA. The CDR3 DNA reads as TGTGCCAGCAGCTTATCAAAATATGGCTACACCTTC. Protein product: CASSLSKYGYTF.

This clonotype was detected a few times. This chain links TRBV2 with TRBJ2-2; unclear D gene. V was shortened by 5 bases and J by 4 bases, with 11 bases between the two germline ends. The length of the CDR3 is 14 residues. Germline loops: CDR1 SNHLY, CDR2 FYNNEI. CDR3 DNA sequence: TGTGCCAGCAGTCCAGGCCGTTCCACCGGGGAGCTGTTTTTT. This gives the protein CASSPGRSTGELFF.

This chain joins TRBV7-2 and TRBJ1-1, with D uncertain. Trimming took off 6 bases at V and 1 base at J, with 12 bases between the two ends. This CDR3 is built from 14 residues. Germline V gives CDR1 SGHTA, CDR2 FQGNSA. CDR3 sequence: CASRSWQPNTEAFF. In DNA, the CDR3 is TGTGCCAGCAGGTCGTGGCAACCGAACACTGAAGCTTTCTTT.

This clonotype has a count of ten or more. The chain carries TRBV7-2 and TRBJ2-3; 10 bases are shared with TRBD2. Germline V lookup: CDR1 SGHTA, CDR2 FQGNSA. The CDR3 covers 15 residues. V lost 2 bases and J lost 7; bases outside the gene matches: 6. CDR3 DNA: TGTGCCAGCAGCTTAAGTCCTAGCGGGAGCCATACGCAGTATTTT. It encodes CASSLSPSGSHTQYF.

This chain links TRBV5-5 with TRBJ2-1; 9 bases match TRBD2. After removal of 1 base from V and 3 bases from J, the junction contained 5 bases not matched to a gene. Looked up from germline, CDR1 is SGHKS and CDR2 is YYEKEE (reference sequence). This CDR3 comprises 16 residues. CDR3 in amino acids: CASSLRLAGIYNEQFF. The CDR3 nucleotides are TGTGCCAGCAGCTTGCGGCTAGCGGGGATCTACAATGAGCAGTTCTTC.

This clonotype has more than one count but fewer than ten. V gene TRBV18 combines with J gene TRBJ2-1; TRBD2 matches at 14 bases. V lost 0 bases to trimming and J lost 1 base; unmatched junction nucleotides: 11. The germline CDR1 and CDR2 sequences are KGHSH and LQKENI. This CDR3 spans 21 amino acids. The CDR3 DNA is TGTGCCAGCTCACCACCTAGGACTAGCGGGAGGATTTGGGGGTCCTACAATGAGCAGTTCTTC. Protein sequence: CASSPPRTSGRIWGSYNEQFF.

The sample holds a few counts of this clonotype. The chain uses TRBV6-2 or TRBV6-3 and TRBJ2-1; D not certain. V shed 0 bases and J shed 9 bases, with 12 bases lying between them. Germline values: CDR1 MNHEY, CDR2 SVGEGT. This CDR3 contains 14 residues. CDR3 DNA: TGTGCCAGCAGTTACTCGAGTTCGTTGGGTGAGCAGTTCTTC. Protein: CASSYSSSLGEQFF.

This clonotype turned up a few times. V is TRBV4-3 and J is TRBJ2-7; D is perhaps TRBD1 (6 bases). V was cut by 2 bases and J by 2 bases, with 10 bases left in between. The CDR3 totals 14 residues. The V gene's germline CDR1 is LGHNA and CDR2 YSLEER. The CDR3 DNA follows: TGCGCCAGCAGCCAATGGGGGCCGACCTACGAGCAGTACTTC. Its protein product is CASSQWGPTYEQYF.

This clonotype was detected many times. The rearrangement links TRBV25-1 to TRBJ2-7, with a weak D call TRBD1 (5 bases). This CDR3 has 13 amino acids. V was shortened by 6 bases and J by 3 bases, with 12 bases between the two germline ends. Germline V gives CDR1 MGHDK, CDR2 SYGVNS. As DNA, the CDR3 is TGTGCCAGCAGACGACAGTTTGGCTACGAGCAGTACTTC. Protein: CASRRQFGYEQYF.

This clonotype was detected many times. The chain couples TRBV20-1 to TRBJ2-7, with a tentative D call TRBD2 (6 bases). Between the trimmed V and J ends, which lost 5 bases and 2 bases, there was a span of 16 bases. Looked up from germline, CDR1 is DFQATT and CDR2 is SNEGSKA (reference sequence). The length of the CDR3 is 14 residues. The DNA for the CDR3 is TGCAGTGCTCCCCCGGGACTTGGACCCTACGAGCAGTACTTC. This gives the protein CSAPPGLGPYEQYF.

This clonotype was recorded a few times. V and J are TRBV12-3 or TRBV12-4 and TRBJ1-3; D is uncertain. The ends were cut back, 3 bases at V and 4 bases at J, with 10 bases in the middle. The CDR3 contains 14 residues. The CDR3 spells CASSFRLAGNTIYF. CDR3 bases: TGTGCCAGCAGTTTTCGGCTGGCAGGAAACACCATATATTTT.

This clonotype was seen a handful of times. The chain carries TRBV6-1 and TRBJ2-7; no definite D call. The ends were cut back, 6 bases at V and 3 bases at J, with 9 bases in the middle. The germline V gene has CDR1 MNHNS and CDR2 SASEGT. This CDR3 comprises 12 residues. CDR3 bases: TGTGCCAGCAGCCCCATGGGCTACGAGCAGTACTTC. This encodes CASSPMGYEQYF.

This clonotype was observed many times. V usage is TRBV12-3 or TRBV12-4 and J usage is TRBJ2-4, with D uncertain. This CDR3 is built from 11 residues. With 6 bases removed from V and 8 bases from J, the gap between germline ends came to 8 bases. The CDR3 DNA follows: TGTGCCAGCAGCCCTAGGGACATTCAGTACTTC. It codes for CASSPRDIQYF.

This chain links TRBV7-3 with TRBJ2-2; the match to TRBD2 covers 7 bases. The CDR3 is 19 amino acids. CDR1 is SGHTA, CDR2 FQGTGA, per germline. Germline trimming cut 3 bases from V and 3 bases from J; bases unmatched to any gene: 16. This chain's CDR3 is CASSFVIRGASGYTGELFF. Written as DNA, the CDR3 is TGTGCCAGCAGCTTCGTGATACGGGGAGCTAGCGGTTACACCGGGGAGCTGTTTTTT.

The chain is built from TRBV6-5 and TRBJ2-7; no clear D gene. There are 15 residues in the CDR3. Trimming pared 0 bases from V and 3 bases from J, leaving 12 bases between. From germline, CDR1 is MNHEY and CDR2 SVGAGI. This CDR3 is CASSYSSRFGYEQYF. As DNA, the CDR3 is TGTGCCAGCAGTTACTCGAGTCGGTTTGGCTACGAGCAGTACTTC.